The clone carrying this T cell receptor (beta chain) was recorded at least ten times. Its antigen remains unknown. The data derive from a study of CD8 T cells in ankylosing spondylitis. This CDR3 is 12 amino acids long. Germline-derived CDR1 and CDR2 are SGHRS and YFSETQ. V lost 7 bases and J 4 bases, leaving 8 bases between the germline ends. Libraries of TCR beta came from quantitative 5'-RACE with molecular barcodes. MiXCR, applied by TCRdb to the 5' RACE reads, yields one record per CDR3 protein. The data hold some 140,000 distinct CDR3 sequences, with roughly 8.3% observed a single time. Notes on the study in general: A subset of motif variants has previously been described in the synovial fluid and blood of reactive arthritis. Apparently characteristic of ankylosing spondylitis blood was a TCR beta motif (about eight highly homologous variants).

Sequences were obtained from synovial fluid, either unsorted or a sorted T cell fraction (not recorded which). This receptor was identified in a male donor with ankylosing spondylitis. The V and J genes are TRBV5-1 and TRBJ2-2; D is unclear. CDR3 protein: CASFDLTGELFF. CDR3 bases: TGCGCCAGCTTCGACCTCACCGGGGAGCTGTTTTTT.